This TCR beta chain derives from a study of cytomegalovirus exposure and HLA in healthy donors. On the study more broadly: Among around 170 million T cells, an earlier analysis found 90 million to 130 million unique TCR beta sequences. General study results and limits: In an earlier analysis, in about 530 donors, most V segments appeared productive either ~87% or ~30% of the time.

A remark on this clone: Its cognate antigen is unknown.

The PCR used 60 Vbeta and 13 Jbeta primers. Profiled with immunoSEQ multiplex PCR; TCRdb holds only in-frame clones, not every one. This sample carries about 190,000 clones, around 90% of them seen once, and the ten largest clones take under 2%. There are 16 residues in the CDR3. CDR1 and CDR2 from the germline V gene are SGHRS and YFSETQ. Unmatched junction bases numbered 15, after V lost 4 bases and J lost 7 bases. The sequenced sample consisted of PBMCs. The chain employs TRBV5-1 and TRBJ1-2; 8 bases are shared with TRBD1. This clonotype was obtained from a young woman in good health and CMV-seronegative. The CDR3 sequence is CASSPGTGPPSGGYTF. The CDR3 coding sequence is TGCGCCAGCAGCCCCGGGACAGGTCCCCCGTCCGGTGGCTACACCTTC.